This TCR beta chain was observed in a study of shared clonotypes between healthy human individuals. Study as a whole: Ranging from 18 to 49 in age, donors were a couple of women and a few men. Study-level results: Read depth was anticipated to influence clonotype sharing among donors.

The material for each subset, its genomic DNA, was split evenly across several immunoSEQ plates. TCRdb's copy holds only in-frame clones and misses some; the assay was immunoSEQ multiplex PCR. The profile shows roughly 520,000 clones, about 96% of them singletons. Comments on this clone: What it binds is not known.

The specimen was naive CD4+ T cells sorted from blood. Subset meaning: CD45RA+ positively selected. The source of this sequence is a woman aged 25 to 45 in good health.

The CDR3 DNA sequence: TGTGCCAGCAGCTTACGACTTTCGAGCGGGGCTAGCACAGATACGCAGTATTTT. This encodes CASSLRLSSGASTDTQYF. The J gene is TRBJ2-3, the V gene TRBV11-2, with 7 bases that match TRBD2. The CDR3 runs to 18 residues. Germline lookup yields CDR1 SGHAT and CDR2 FQNNGV. V was clipped by 2 bases and J by 0 bases; unmatched bases: 11.